These 18 T cell receptor beta chains were sequenced from one sample in a study of cytomegalovirus exposure and HLA in healthy donors. Amplification used 60 Vbeta primers and 13 Jbeta primers. Data came from immunoSEQ multiplex PCR; TCRdb stores just in-frame clones and leaves some out. The sample contains 150,000 or so clones, approximately 84% of which appear only once. Sequencing was carried out using PBMCs. The source is a woman aged 45-65 years in good health and CMV-seropositive.

The genes are TRBV2 and TRBJ1-4, with TRBD1 matching over 7 bases. This CDR3 has 14 residues. Losses at the gene ends were 8 bases for V and 5 bases for J; bases not matched to a gene: 8. Germline V lookup: CDR1 SNHLY, CDR2 FYNNEI. CDR3 nucleotides: TGTGCCAGCCTAGGGGGGACAGTAAATGAAAAACTGTTTTTT. Amino acids: CASLGGTVNEKLFF. Full variable domain (remainder filled in from reference TRBV2 and TRBJ1-4): EPEVTQTPSHQVTQMGQEVILRCVPISNHLYFYWYRQILGQKVEFLVSFYNNEISEKSEIFDDQFSVERPDGSNFTLKIRSTKLEDSAMYFCASLGGTVNEKLFFGSGTQLSVL.

V usage is TRBV5-4 and J usage is TRBJ2-7; 7 bases map to TRBD1. The V gene end was trimmed by 0 bases and the J gene end by 3 bases; junction bases not matched to a gene: 6. The CDR3 contains 15 residues. Germline CDR1 reads SGHNT; CDR2 reads YYREEE (reference sequence). DNA for the CDR3: TGTGCCAGCAGCTTGGAGGGGGCCCTAGACTACGAGCAGTACTTC. Translating gives CASSLEGALDYEQYF.

This clone was counted between two and nine times. This chain links TRBV5-6 with TRBJ2-5; D is perhaps TRBD1 or TRBD2 (5 bases each). The J call could be wrong; TRBJ2-7 is a better fit for the DNA end. This CDR3 comprises 15 residues. Germline V CDR1 and CDR2: SGHDT, YYEEEE. CDR3 amino acids: CASSPARGSDYEQYF. The CDR3 bases are TGTGCCAGCAGCCCAGCCCGGGGCTCGGACTACGAGCAGTACTTC.

The V gene is TRBV4-1, the J gene TRBJ1-5, with a weak D call TRBD1 (6 bases). The V gene lost 4 bases and the J gene lost 2 bases, with 18 bases spanning the gap. The germline V gene encodes CDR1 MGHRA and CDR2 YSYEKL. The CDR3 spans 17 residues. In DNA, the CDR3 is TGCGCCAGCAGCCCCACGAGGGACACGAGCGGCAATCAGCCCCAGCATTTT. This codes for CASSPTRDTSGNQPQHF.

The chain uses TRBV10-3 and TRBJ2-3, with 7 bases that match TRBD2. CDR1 ENHRY and CDR2 SYGVKD come from the germline V gene. Trimming took 6 bases from V and 4 from J; bases not matched to a gene: 10. The CDR3 is made up of 15 amino acids. CDR3 bases: TGTGCCATCAGGGGGGGGAGGGCCTCGGCAGATACGCAGTATTTT. Translated, it gives CAIRGGRASADTQYF.

In DNA form, the CDR3 reads TGCGCCAGCAGCCAAGGGACAGGGGTGAACACCGGGGAGCTGTTTTTT. It specifies CASSQGTGVNTGELFF. V and J are TRBV4-3 and TRBJ2-2; TRBD1 agrees at 9 bases. The germline V gene encodes CDR1 LGHNA and CDR2 YSLEER. This CDR3 has 16 residues. V lost 1 base to trimming and J lost 1 base; unmatched junction nucleotides: 1.

The J gene is TRBJ1-4, the V gene TRBV6-6, with D perhaps matching TRBD1 (6 bases). Trimming pared 7 bases from V and 2 bases from J, leaving 11 bases between. Germline assignment: CDR1 MNHNY and CDR2 SVGAGI (reference sequence). This CDR3 comprises 14 residues. This CDR3 reads CASIPGQTNEKLFF. CDR3 DNA: TGTGCCAGCATACCTGGACAGACTAATGAAAAACTGTTTTTT.

The chain couples TRBV28 to TRBJ1-4; 8 nucleotides agree with TRBD1. V trimming: 2 bases; J trimming: 8 bases; junction bases outside the gene matches: 7. This CDR3 contains 15 residues. Germline CDR1 is MDHEN and CDR2 is SYDVKM. CDR3 sequence (DNA): TGTGCCAGCAGTTTAATTGGACAGGGAGGGGAAAAACTGTTTTTT. This gives the protein CASSLIGQGGEKLFF.

As for this clone: A junction boundary mismatches the germline segment, possibly from a read error. The V and J genes are TRBV30 and TRBJ2-6, with 8 bases matching TRBD2. Germline V gene sequence: CDR1 GTSNPN, CDR2 SVGIG (reference sequence). This CDR3 is 13 amino acids long. DNA for the CDR3: TGTGCCCGGGGGGGCTCTGGGGCCAACGGCCTGACTTTC. Amino acids: CARGGSGANGLTF.

The genes are TRBV2 and TRBJ2-3; 13 bases line up with TRBD2. Per germline, CDR1 SNHLY and CDR2 FYNNEI. The CDR3 is 16 residues long. V lost 8 bases and J lost 3; bases outside the gene matches: 8. CDR3 DNA sequence: TGTGCCAGCTTAGCTTGGACTAGCGGGGGAACAGATACGCAGTATTTT. As protein: CASLAWTSGGTDTQYF.

The chain employs TRBV6-1 and TRBJ1-6; D is perhaps TRBD1 (5 bases). V was clipped by 7 bases and J by 4 bases, with 11 bases between them. CDR1 MNHNS and CDR2 SASEGT come from the germline V gene. CDR3 size: 14 residues. The CDR3 nucleotides are TGTGCCAGCACCCCCGGGACTTATAATTCACCCCTCCACTTT. Translated, it gives CASTPGTYNSPLHF.

The table lists this clone with a few counts. This rearrangement joins TRBV7-9 to TRBJ2-7, with D possibly TRBD1 on 6 matching bases. Germline loops: CDR1 SEHNR, CDR2 FQNEAQ (reference sequence). The CDR3 is 13 amino acids. Trimming cost V 8 bases and J 9 bases, with 20 bases left between them. CDR3 loop: CASSTTTGNGQYF. CDR3 DNA: TGTGCCAGCTCTACTACCACAGGGAACGGGCAGTACTTC.

This chain joins TRBV11-2 and TRBJ2-5, with 7 bases matching TRBD2. This CDR3 has 13 residues. The J segment lost 5 bases and the V segment lost 4 bases, leaving 4 bases of the junction unmatched. CDR1 is SGHAT, CDR2 FQNNGV, per germline. CDR3 coding DNA: TGTGCCAGCAGCTGGGGAGGGACGGAGACCCAGTACTTC. It encodes CASSWGGTETQYF.

Comment on this clone: A read error may produce the germline difference seen at one junction end. The CDR3 loop is CSSSLGGAGVGDGTQYF. DNA of the CDR3: TGTTCCAGCAGCTTAGGTGGAGCGGGAGTGGGGGATGGTACGCAGTATTTT. The chain employs TRBV7-9 and TRBJ2-3; TRBD2 agrees at 8 bases. The CDR3 sequence is 17 residues long. Germline CDR1 reads SEHNR; CDR2 reads FQNEAQ (reference sequence).

J is TRBJ2-4 and V is TRBV10-3; a possible D gene is TRBD2 (7 bases). The length of the CDR3 is 16 residues. Germline values: CDR1 ENHRY, CDR2 SYGVKD. V lost 2 bases and J lost 6, with 17 bases in between. This CDR3 reads CAISENRGGPINIQYF. In DNA form, the CDR3 reads TGTGCCATCAGTGAGAATAGGGGGGGGCCTATAAACATTCAGTACTTC.

The chain is built from TRBV27 and TRBJ2-5, with TRBD2 matching 7 bases. Germline V gene lookup returns CDR1 MNHEY and CDR2 SMNVEV (reference sequence). Germline trimming cut 6 bases from V and 2 bases from J; bases unmatched to any gene: 6. The CDR3 totals 14 residues. DNA of the CDR3: TGTGCCAGCAGAGAGACTAGCAATCAAGAGACCCAGTACTTC. It encodes CASRETSNQETQYF.

CDR3 bases: TGTGCCAGCAGTGCCCCCCAGGGACTAGCGGTCTACAATGAGCAGTTCTTC. As protein: CASSAPQGLAVYNEQFF. The gene calls are TRBV28 and TRBJ2-1; 11 positions agree with TRBD2. The V gene end was trimmed by 5 bases and the J gene end by 3 bases; junction bases not matched to a gene: 9. CDR3 length: 17 amino acids. The germline V gene has CDR1 MDHEN and CDR2 SYDVKM.

This clone was observed once. The sample holds other DNA sequences that translate to the same CDR3. The genes are TRBV7-3 and TRBJ2-1, with 12 bases matching TRBD2. Germline CDR1 SGHTA, CDR2 FQGTGA. The CDR3 is made up of 15 amino acids. After removal of 5 bases from V and 5 bases from J, the junction contained 4 bases not matched to a gene. The CDR3, as DNA: TGTGCCAGCAGCCGGAGACTAGCGGGAGACAATGAGCAGTTCTTC. Translation gives CASSRRLAGDNEQFF.